A single sample is the source of the 12 T cell receptor beta chains below, sequenced in a study of breast tumors, draining lymph nodes, adjacent tissues. One entry per CDR3 protein, called by TCRdb with MiXCR from the multiplex PCR reads. The sample has roughly 80,000 distinct CDR3 sequences, roughly 20% seen once; the top ten hold less than 3%. The lymph nodes were axillary draining lymph nodes from breast cancer patients. The sample consisted of axillary lymph node tissue. The origin of the receptors is a female donor with breast cancer. Some clones in this sample may be carry-over from other donors' samples.

This clonotype was recorded at least ten times. The genes are TRBV5-6 and TRBJ2-5; D remains ambiguous. The germline V gene has CDR1 SGHDT and CDR2 YYEEEE. The CDR3 runs 14 residues. The V end lost 4 bases, the J end lost 1 base, and 11 bases lay between the germline ends. The CDR3 DNA follows: TGTGCCAGCAGCCCCGGACGAGCCCAAGAGACCCAGTACTTC. Its protein is CASSPGRAQETQYF. Drawing the rest from reference TRBV5-6 and TRBJ2-5, the complete variable domain is DAGVTQSPTHLIKTRGQQVTLRCSPKSGHDTVSWYQQALGQGPQFIFQYYEEEERQRGNFPDRFSGHQFPNYSSELNVNALLLGDSALYLCASSPGRAQETQYFGPGTRLLVL.

V gene TRBV20-1 combines with J gene TRBJ1-2; the match to TRBD1 covers 10 bases. This CDR3 is built from 14 residues. The J segment lost 4 bases and the V segment lost 5 bases, leaving 7 bases of the junction unmatched. Per germline, CDR1 DFQATT and CDR2 SNEGSKA (reference sequence). CDR3 nucleotide sequence: TGCAGTGCTCCTGCGACAGGGGGCGTCTATGGCTACACCTTC. It translates to CSAPATGGVYGYTF.

At least ten counts were recorded for this clonotype. J is TRBJ2-7 and V is TRBV20-1, with D maybe TRBD2 (6 bases). V lost 0 bases and J lost 6, with 18 bases in between. This CDR3 contains 15 residues. Per germline, CDR1 DFQATT and CDR2 SNEGSKA (reference sequence). Written as DNA, the CDR3 is TGCAGTGCTAGAGATACTAGCATAGGGCTAGTCGAGCAGTACTTC. Translating it yields CSARDTSIGLVEQYF.

This clonotype was observed many times. The chain is built from TRBV9 and TRBJ2-2, with TRBD2 matching over 9 bases. This CDR3 has 14 residues. V dropped 3 bases and J dropped 5; count of bases not matched to a gene: 2. The germline V gene encodes CDR1 SGDLS and CDR2 YYNGEE. The CDR3 bases are TGTGCCAGCAGCGGTAGCGGGAGTACCGGGGAGCTGTTTTTT. As protein: CASSGSGSTGELFF.

As for this clonotype: At one end, the junction sequence differs from germline, possibly due to a read error. The rearrangement links TRBV15 to TRBJ2-1; the D is unclear. Germline lookup yields CDR1 LNHNV and CDR2 YYDKDF (reference sequence). The CDR3 is 15 residues long. CDR3 sequence reads: CPTTLSVRANNEQFF. The CDR3 nucleotides are TGTCCCACCACCTTGAGCGTAAGGGCTAACAATGAGCAGTTCTTC.

This clonotype was observed many times. The chain combines TRBV6-2 or TRBV6-3 with TRBJ2-5, with 13 bases fitting TRBD2. V trimming: 5 bases; J trimming: 9 bases; junction bases outside the gene matches: 6. CDR1 and CDR2 from the germline V gene are MNHEY and SVGEGT. This CDR3 contains 14 residues. CDR3 in amino acids: CASSRGTSGKAQYF. CDR3 coding DNA: TGTGCCAGCAGTCGAGGGACTAGCGGGAAGGCCCAGTACTTC.

Ten or more counts support this clonotype. This rearrangement joins TRBV6-1 to TRBJ2-5; the D gene is possibly TRBD1 (5 bases). The CDR3 covers 14 residues. The V end was cut by 2 bases, the J end by 5 bases, with 12 bases between. The V gene's germline CDR1 is MNHNS and CDR2 SASEGT. The CDR3 region is CASSEFDSWETQYF. In DNA, the CDR3 is TGTGCCAGCAGTGAATTCGACAGTTGGGAGACCCAGTACTTC.

This clonotype was recorded many times. The V gene is TRBV6-1, the J gene TRBJ1-5; D remains ambiguous. Trimming removed 1 base at V and 3 bases at J, with 4 bases between. Per germline, CDR1 MNHNS and CDR2 SASEGT. The length of the CDR3 is 13 residues. As DNA, the CDR3 is TGTGCCAGCAGTGAAGGGTACAATCAGCCCCAGCATTTT. Encoded protein: CASSEGYNQPQHF.

This clonotype has a handful of counts. Given a much more abundant clone one base away, this may be a read error. J is TRBJ1-2 and V is TRBV20-1; D not resolved. The V and J ends lost 4 bases and 4 bases respectively, with 10 bases between them. CDR3 length: 12 residues. CDR1 is DFQATT, CDR2 SNEGSKA, per germline (reference sequence). The chain's CDR3 is CSAIAGPYGYTF. The CDR3 region has the DNA TGCAGTGCTATAGCCGGTCCCTATGGCTACACCTTC.

This clonotype was counted a single time. The junction shows a germline mismatch at one end, possibly a read error. This sequence joins TRBV11-1 and TRBJ1-2; D remains ambiguous. The CDR3 has 13 amino acids. Germline V lookup: CDR1 SGHAT, CDR2 FQDESV (reference sequence). CDR3 DNA: TGTGCCAGCAGCCTGACGAAGAACTGTGGCTACACCTTC. As protein: CASSLTKNCGYTF.

This clonotype was seen many times. V and J are TRBV5-1 and TRBJ2-3; TRBD2 matches at 13 bases. CDR3 length equals 16 residues. V gave up 4 bases and J gave up 4 bases; unmatched junction bases: 6. Germline CDR1 is SGHRS and CDR2 is YFSETQ. CDR3: CASSLGLAGVSDTQYF. The CDR3 coding sequence is TGCGCCAGCAGCCTTGGACTAGCGGGAGTCTCAGATACGCAGTATTTT.

This clonotype has a count of ten or more. V usage is TRBV11-3 and J usage is TRBJ2-3, with 9 bases that match TRBD1. Germline-derived CDR1 and CDR2 are SGHNT and YENEEA. This CDR3 spans 15 amino acids. With V trimmed by 5 bases and J by 1 base, 4 bases remained unmatched. The CDR3 is CASSPGQGRTDTQYF. The CDR3 coding sequence is TGTGCCAGCAGCCCCGGACAGGGGCGCACAGATACGCAGTATTTT.